The clone carrying this T cell receptor beta chain appeared a single time. These data originate in a study of blood T cell repertoires in COVID-19. Study-wide context: In each case, the material was cDNA or gDNA derived from T cells, B-cell-depleted T cells, or PBMCs.

Assay: immunoSEQ multiplex PCR; the TCRdb copy retains only in-frame clones and omits some. The sample holds 350,000 to 450,000 clones, approximately 90% seen once. V dropped 2 bases and J dropped 5 bases, with 12 bases sitting between them. Germline V CDR1 and CDR2: SEHNR, FQNEAQ (reference sequence). The CDR3 runs to 14 residues. Sequencing was performed on PBMCs or T cells enriched from blood (not recorded which). The receptor's source is a man between 25 and 39 years old who had recovered from COVID-19. The rearrangement joins TRBV7-9 to TRBJ1-2, with a possible D match to TRBD1 (5 bases). The CDR3 nucleotides read TGTGCCAGCAGCTTAATTGATGACAGTTATGGCTACACCTTC. Encoded protein: CASSLIDDSYGYTF.